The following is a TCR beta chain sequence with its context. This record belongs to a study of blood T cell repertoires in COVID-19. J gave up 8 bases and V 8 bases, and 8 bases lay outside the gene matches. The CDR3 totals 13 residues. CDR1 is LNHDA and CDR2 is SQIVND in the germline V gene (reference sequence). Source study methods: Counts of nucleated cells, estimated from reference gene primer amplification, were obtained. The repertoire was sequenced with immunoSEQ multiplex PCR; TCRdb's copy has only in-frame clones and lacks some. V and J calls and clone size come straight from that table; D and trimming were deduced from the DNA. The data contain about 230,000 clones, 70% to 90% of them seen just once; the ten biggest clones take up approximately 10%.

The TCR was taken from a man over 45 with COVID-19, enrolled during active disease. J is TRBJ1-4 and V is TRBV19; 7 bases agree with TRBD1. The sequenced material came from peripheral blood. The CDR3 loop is CASAENRGEKLFF. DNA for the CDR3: TGTGCCAGTGCTGAAAACAGGGGAGAAAAACTGTTTTTT. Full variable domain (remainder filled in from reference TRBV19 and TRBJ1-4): DGGITQSPKYLFRKEGQNVTLSCEQNLNHDAMYWYRQDPGQGLRLIYYSQIVNDFQKGDIAEGYSVSREKKESFPLTVTSAQKNPTAFYLCASAENRGEKLFFGSGTQLSVL.